Listed here are 9 T cell receptor beta chains from one sample, sequenced in a study of CD8 T cells in ankylosing spondylitis. TCRdb analysed the 5' RACE reads with MiXCR anew, one entry per CDR3 protein. The table has roughly 180,000 distinct CDR3 sequences, 13% seen once; the top ten hold approximately 10%. The sequenced material came from blood, either unsorted or a sorted T cell fraction (not recorded which). The source of these receptors is a female donor with ankylosing spondylitis or in good health (not recorded which).

In its sample, this clonotype was seen many times. The rearrangement links TRBV29-1 to TRBJ2-5; no reliable D call. This CDR3 is built from 13 residues. V was clipped by 7 bases and J by 0 bases, with 12 bases between them. Germline lookup yields CDR1 SQVTM and CDR2 ANQGSEA. DNA for the CDR3: TGCAGCGGCCTAAGGGCGTACCAAGAGACCCAGTACTTC. Encoded protein: CSGLRAYQETQYF.

This clonotype was observed many times. This chain links TRBV29-1 with TRBJ2-1, with TRBD2 matching 9 bases. Germline loops: CDR1 SQVTM, CDR2 ANQGSEA. V was pared by 6 bases and J by 7 bases, with 10 bases of the junction left unmatched. The CDR3 contains 14 residues. CDR3 DNA: TGCAGCGTGGATAAGCGGGAGGTAGGGAATGAGCAGTTCTTC. Translated: CSVDKREVGNEQFF.

This clonotype has a count of ten or more. The J gene is TRBJ2-1, the V gene TRBV5-1, with D hard to call. The CDR3 contains 12 residues. CDR1 is SGHRS, CDR2 YFSETQ, per germline. V was clipped by 3 bases and J by 10 bases, with 11 bases between them. The CDR3 loop reads CASSWVSGEQFF. Here the CDR3 DNA reads TGCGCCAGCAGCTGGGTTAGTGGGGAGCAGTTCTTC.

This clonotype has a count of ten or more. J is TRBJ2-1 and V is TRBV15; 8 bases match TRBD2. Germline V gene sequence: CDR1 LNHNV, CDR2 YYDKDF (reference sequence). V was pared by 0 bases and J by 7 bases, with 11 bases of the junction left unmatched. This CDR3 spans 17 amino acids. CDR3 protein: CATSREVGYSGRNEQFF. CDR3 bases: TGTGCCACCAGCAGAGAGGTCGGGTACAGCGGGAGAAATGAGCAGTTCTTC.

There are many counts of this clonotype. The chain combines TRBV21-1 with TRBJ1-1; no check of the table's D call, TRBD1, against the DNA was made. TRBV21-1 constitutes a pseudogene. This CDR3 comprises 14 residues. The CDR3 region is CASRPGQENTEAFF. DNA of the CDR3: TGTGCCAGCAGGCCCGGACAGGAGAACACTGAAGCTTTCTTT.

Many counts were recorded for this clonotype. The genes are TRBV15 and TRBJ1-1; D gene ambiguous. Trimming pared 8 bases from V and 1 base from J, leaving 11 bases between. CDR3 length: 13 residues. The germline CDR1 and CDR2 sequences are LNHNV and YYDKDF (reference sequence). CDR3 region: CATSTGWNTEAFF. CDR3 coding DNA: TGTGCCACCTCGACGGGATGGAACACTGAAGCTTTCTTT. The full variable domain, rest sourced from reference TRBV15 and TRBJ1-1, is DAMVIQNPRYQVTQFGKPVTLSCSQTLNHNVMYWYQQKSSQAPKLLFHYYDKDFNNEADTPDNFQSRRPNTSFCFLDIRSPGLGDTAMYLCATSTGWNTEAFFGQGTRLTVV.

The table lists this clonotype with many counts. V usage is TRBV27 and J usage is TRBJ2-7; D might be TRBD2 (6 bases). V dropped 5 bases and J dropped 2 bases, with 16 bases sitting between them. The CDR3 length is 15 residues. Germline CDR1 reads MNHEY; CDR2 reads SMNVEV (reference sequence). CDR3 sequence: CASSLDWGRPYEQYF. CDR3 nucleotides: TGTGCCAGCAGTCTTGACTGGGGGAGGCCCTACGAGCAGTACTTC.

This clonotype showed up many times. This sequence joins TRBV10-3 and TRBJ1-2, with D perhaps matching TRBD1 (6 bases). The CDR3 loop spans 13 amino acids. CDR1 ENHRY and CDR2 SYGVKD come from the germline V gene. V lost 5 bases to trimming and J lost 4 bases, with 11 bases between them. The CDR3 loop is CAISQGTFYGYTF. CDR3 DNA sequence: TGTGCCATCAGTCAGGGGACTTTCTATGGCTACACCTTC.

As for this clonotype: A much bigger clone sits one base away, suggesting this may be a read error. V gene TRBV7-9 combines with J gene TRBJ2-7; D gene unclear. Per germline, CDR1 SEHNR and CDR2 FQNEAQ (reference sequence). The CDR3 totals 14 residues. The ends were cut back, 5 bases at V and 7 bases at J, with 18 bases in the middle. The CDR3 nucleotides are TGTGCCAGCAGCCCCTGGACCTCCTCTGGGGAGCAGTACTTC. It translates to CASSPWTSSGEQYF.